These T cell receptor beta chains were read from a single sample in a study of metastatic and nonmetastatic thyroid tumors. MiXCR was used by TCRdb to re-call the PCR reads. The data contain approximately 38,000 clones, roughly a sixth of them singletons. The sequenced sample consisted of tumor tissue. The receptors originated from a female donor with papillary thyroid cancer or a benign thyroid nodule (not recorded which). Some clones in this sample may be carry-over from other donors' samples. Each CDR3 is given with its conserved first and last residue. A D gene is named only where the DNA matches it firmly. Clone size is given for some rows only: seen once, a few or many times, or a class if the clone is expanded.

v_call	j_call	clone_size	cdr3_length	d_call	cdr3_aa	cdr3_nt
TRBV19	TRBJ2-1	many	13	NA	CASSTRRGNEQFF	TGTGCCAGTAGTACCCGCCGGGGGAATGAGCAGTTCTTC
TRBV6-1	TRBJ2-5	many	13	NA	CASSEGVRETQYF	TGTGCCAGCAGTGAAGGGGTCCGGGAGACCCAGTACTTC
TRBV4-3	TRBJ1-3	many	16	NA	CASSQGRGTSGNTIYF	TGCGCCAGCAGCCAAGGTCGGGGAACCTCTGGAAACACCATATATTTT
TRBV20-1	TRBJ1-5	NA	14	TRBD1	CSAPQTGGNRPQHF	TGCAGTGCTCCTCAGACAGGGGGAAATCGGCCACAGCATTTT
TRBV12-3/TRBV12-4	TRBJ2-7	many	13	NA	CASSLMWGNVQYF	TGTGCCAGCAGTTTAATGTGGGGTAACGTACAGTACTTC
TRBV6-2/TRBV6-3	TRBJ2-7	few	21	TRBD2	CASSYSKWGESGGRGTYEQYF	TGTGCCAGCAGTTACTCGAAATGGGGGGAGTCGGGCGGGAGAGGGACCTACGAGCAGTACTTC
TRBV19	TRBJ2-7	many	14	TRBD1	CASSTRDRPYEQYF	TGTGCCAGTAGTACCCGGGACAGACCTTACGAGCAGTACTTC
TRBV29-1	TRBJ2-7	many	14	NA	CSVADRTGSYEQYF	TGCAGCGTGGCCGACAGGACCGGGTCCTACGAGCAGTACTTC
TRBV3-1	TRBJ2-5	few	17	NA	CASSQLGEISQQETQYF	TGTGCCAGCAGCCAACTGGGAGAGATAAGCCAACAAGAGACCCAGTACTTC
TRBV5-1	TRBJ2-4	many	15	TRBD2	CASSLLSGRENIQYF	TGCGCCAGCAGCTTGTTGTCAGGGAGGGAAAACATTCAGTACTTC
TRBV29-1	TRBJ2-1	many	13	TRBD1	CSVLRDRGNEQFF	TGCAGCGTTCTTAGGGACAGGGGTAATGAGCAGTTCTTC
TRBV11-3	TRBJ2-1	NA	13	NA	CASIPREYNDQFF	TGTGCCAGCATCCCCAGGGAGTACAATGATCAGTTCTTC
TRBV2	TRBJ2-3	NA	14	NA	CASSEGLSPDTLYF	TGTGCCAGCAGTGAAGGCCTTAGCCCAGATACGCTGTATTTT
TRBV19	TRBJ2-6	many	16	NA	CASSIDGAQGANVLTF	TGTGCCAGTAGTATAGACGGGGCGCAGGGGGCCAACGTCCTGACTTTC
TRBV20-1	TRBJ2-1	many	14	TRBD1	CSVDGTGEDNEQFF	TGCAGTGTGGACGGGACAGGGGAGGACAATGAGCAGTTCTTC
TRBV4-1	TRBJ1-5	many	15	NA	CASSQGPRAGQPQHF	TGCGCCAGCAGCCAAGGACCAAGGGCCGGTCAGCCCCAGCATTTT
TRBV6-2/TRBV6-3	TRBJ1-2	medium-sized	16	NA	CASSYSISLANYGYTF	TGTGCCAGCAGTTACTCGATCAGCTTAGCTAACTATGGCTACACCTTC
TRBV5-1	TRBJ1-1	many	13	NA	CASNEETNTEAFF	TGCGCCAGCAACGAGGAAACGAACACTGAAGCTTTCTTT
TRBV9	TRBJ2-7	NA	15	NA	CASSENRAGSYEQYF	TGTGCCAGCAGTGAAAACAGGGCAGGTTCCTACGAGCAGTACTTC
TRBV28	TRBJ2-7	many	11	NA	CASSLRYEQYF	TGTGCCAGCAGTTTACGTTACGAGCAGTACTTC
TRBV2	TRBJ1-4	many	15	NA	CASSGTLATNEKLFF	TGTGCCAGCAGTGGGACGTTAGCAACTAATGAAAAACTGTTTTTT
TRBV11-3	TRBJ2-7	NA	13	NA	CAGSRVQNYEQYF	TGTGCCGGCAGCCGAGTACAGAACTACGAGCAGTACTTC
TRBV11-2	TRBJ2-7	many	12	NA	CASSPDYYEQYF	TGTGCCAGCAGCCCAGACTATTACGAGCAGTACTTC
TRBV7-9	TRBJ2-7	many	12	NA	CASSYPLGEQYF	TGTGCCAGCAGCTACCCTCTTGGCGAGCAGTACTTC
TRBV5-1	TRBJ2-7	NA	15	NA	CASSLEGTHPYEQYF	TGCGCCAGCAGTCTTGAAGGGACTCATCCCTACGAGCAGTACTTC
TRBV11-3	TRBJ2-7	NA	12	NA	CAIPGQTYEQYF	TGTGCCATACCGGGACAAACCTACGAGCAGTACTTC
TRBV19	TRBJ1-5	many	15	NA	CASRPNRDSNQPQHF	TGTGCCAGTAGACCCAACAGGGATAGCAATCAGCCCCAGCATTTT
TRBV4-1	TRBJ1-3	many	17	NA	CASSQVAAGTTGNTIYF	TGCGCCAGCAGCCAAGTGGCTGCAGGGACTACAGGAAACACCATATATTTT
TRBV28	TRBJ1-2	many	14	TRBD1	CASSLRTGDYGYTF	TGTGCCAGCAGTTTAAGGACAGGAGACTATGGCTACACCTTC
TRBV7-8	TRBJ2-2	NA	13	NA	CASSLSPTGELFF	TGTGCCAGCAGCTTATCTCCCACCGGGGAGCTGTTTTTT
TRBV19	TRBJ1-1	many	14	NA	CATRLAGVITEAFF	TGTGCCACCAGATTAGCCGGGGTAATCACTGAAGCTTTCTTT
TRBV7-8	TRBJ1-1	many	13	NA	CASSPLKNTEAFF	TGTGCCAGCAGCCCCCTTAAGAACACTGAAGCTTTCTTT